Shown below are 13 T cell receptor beta chains from a single sample sequenced in a study of cytomegalovirus exposure and HLA in healthy donors. Amplification used 60 Vbeta primers and 13 Jbeta primers. Measured with immunoSEQ multiplex PCR; TCRdb has only the in-frame clones, and not every one. The table has roughly 180,000 clones, roughly 77% seen once. Material: PBMCs. These receptors were taken from a woman in her twenties or thirties in good health and CMV-seronegative.

This clone was seen only once. The chain combines TRBV7-8 with TRBJ2-7; the D gene is possibly TRBD1 (5 bases). V gave up 1 base and J gave up 9 bases, with 10 bases separating them. The germline V gene encodes CDR1 SGHVS and CDR2 FQNEAQ. The CDR3 is 12 amino acids. Here the CDR3 reads CASSLGGPGQYF. The CDR3 region has the DNA TGTGCCAGCAGCTTAGGGGGCCCGGGGCAGTACTTC.

This sequence joins TRBV7-9 and TRBJ2-7, with a possible D match to TRBD1 (6 bases). This CDR3 has 14 amino acids. Germline CDR1 SEHNR, CDR2 FQNEAQ (reference sequence). Trimming took 2 bases from V and 2 from J, leaving 10 bases between them. This CDR3 is CASSLTGSTYEQYF. The CDR3 bases are TGTGCCAGCAGCTTAACAGGGAGCACCTACGAGCAGTACTTC.

CDR3 nucleotide sequence: TGCAGCGTCATACAGGGGGGCTATGGCTACACCTTC. Encoded protein: CSVIQGGYGYTF. The rearrangement links TRBV29-1 to TRBJ1-2, with 8 bases identical to TRBD1. With V trimmed by 6 bases and J by 4 bases, 4 bases remained unmatched. The CDR3 extends over 12 amino acids. Germline CDR1 SQVTM, CDR2 ANQGSEA.

This CDR3 reads CASSTGGSVNSPLHF. CDR3 coding DNA: TGTGCCAGTAGCACAGGGGGGTCGGTAAATTCACCCCTCCACTTT. The rearrangement links TRBV19 to TRBJ1-6; 8 positions agree with TRBD1. This CDR3 is built from 15 residues. The V and J ends lost 6 bases and 7 bases, in that order; junction bases with no gene match: 8. Germline assignment: CDR1 LNHDA and CDR2 SQIVND (reference sequence).

J is TRBJ1-1 and V is TRBV5-6, with TRBD1 matching over 7 bases. This CDR3 has 13 residues. CDR1 SGHDT and CDR2 YYEEEE come from the germline V gene. Losses at the gene ends were 3 bases for V and 5 bases for J; bases not matched to a gene: 4. CDR3 protein: CASSWGQSTEAFF. In DNA form, the CDR3 reads TGTGCCAGCAGCTGGGGACAGTCTACTGAAGCTTTCTTT.

V usage is TRBV7-6 and J usage is TRBJ2-3; 9 bases map to TRBD1. This CDR3 contains 16 residues. Germline values: CDR1 SGHVS, CDR2 FNYEAQ. V lost 5 bases and J lost 2; bases outside the gene matches: 8. CDR3 nucleotides: TGTGCCAGCAGCGCCCCGACAGGGGGGAACACAGATACGCAGTATTTT. It specifies CASSAPTGGNTDTQYF.

The chain uses TRBV7-2 and TRBJ2-7; 8 nucleotides agree with TRBD1. Germline V gives CDR1 SGHTA, CDR2 FQGNSA. Trimming took 3 bases from V and 2 from J; bases not matched to a gene: 3. The length of the CDR3 is 14 residues. The DNA for the CDR3 is TGTGCCAGCAGCTTGGGACAGGTGACCTACGAGCAGTACTTC. It is translated as CASSLGQVTYEQYF.

This clone was seen just once. This chain joins TRBV9 and TRBJ1-4; D not resolved. Between the trimmed V and J ends, which lost 4 bases and 0 bases, there was a span of 7 bases. CDR1 is SGDLS, CDR2 YYNGEE, per germline. The CDR3 extends over 14 amino acids. The CDR3 loop is CASSFRATNEKLFF. CDR3 sequence (DNA): TGTGCCAGCAGCTTTCGTGCAACTAATGAAAAACTGTTTTTT. Looking up the rest from reference TRBV9 and TRBJ1-4 gives the full variable domain: DSGVTQTPKHLITATGQRVTLRCSPRSGDLSVYWYQQSLDQGLQFLIQYYNGEERAKGNILERFSAQQFPDLHSELNLSSLELGDSALYFCASSFRATNEKLFFGSGTQLSVL.

The chain employs TRBV9 and TRBJ1-1, with D tentatively TRBD1 (6 bases). Trimming stripped 0 bases from V and 4 bases from J, with 10 bases between. The CDR3 is made up of 14 amino acids. Germline assignment: CDR1 SGDLS and CDR2 YYNGEE. The CDR3 region has the DNA TGTGCCAGCAGCGTAGCTCAGGGGACCACTGAAGCTTTCTTT. It codes for CASSVAQGTTEAFF.

J is TRBJ2-5 and V is TRBV7-9, with 7 bases lining up with TRBD2. J was trimmed by 2 bases and V by 5 bases; bases with no gene match: 8. This CDR3 is built from 15 residues. Germline CDR1 reads SEHNR; CDR2 reads FQNEAQ (reference sequence). The CDR3: CASSLGQAGQETQYF. CDR3 nucleotide sequence: TGTGCCAGCAGCCTAGGTCAAGCGGGGCAAGAGACCCAGTACTTC.

The J gene is TRBJ1-5, the V gene TRBV4-1; the match to TRBD1 covers 7 bases. CDR1 MGHRA and CDR2 YSYEKL come from the germline V gene. The CDR3 has 14 residues. With 4 bases clipped from V and 4 bases from J, the junction kept 4 bases outside the gene matches. The CDR3 loop is CASSPGTVNQPQHF. DNA of the CDR3: TGCGCCAGCAGCCCAGGGACAGTTAATCAGCCCCAGCATTTT.

The chain is built from TRBV9 and TRBJ2-1; D ambiguous. Germline V gene sequence: CDR1 SGDLS, CDR2 YYNGEE. The CDR3 extends over 15 amino acids. V was shortened by 0 bases and J by 9 bases, with 16 bases between the two germline ends. The CDR3 sequence is CASSVDDAAQSEQFF. The CDR3 bases are TGTGCCAGCAGCGTAGACGACGCGGCCCAAAGTGAGCAGTTCTTC.

This sequence joins TRBV6-6 and TRBJ1-2, with unresolved D. V was clipped by 6 bases and J by 5 bases, with 13 bases between them. This CDR3 has 13 residues. Per the germline V gene, CDR1 is MNHNY and CDR2 is SVGAGI (reference sequence). DNA of the CDR3: TGTGCCAGCAGCCCCCGCGGGCGATATGGCTACACCTTC. Its translation: CASSPRGRYGYTF.